The next 25 T cell receptor beta chains were all read from a single sample in a study of cytomegalovirus exposure and HLA in healthy donors (dated by TCRdb to between 2016 and 2019). Library prep was done by the immunoSEQ multiplex PCR assay. A mixture of 60 forward primers for TCR Vbeta segments and 13 reverse primers for TCR Jbeta segments was used in the multiplex PCR. TCRdb stores this immuneACCESS table with in-frame sequences only. Part of the clones is absent; in the studies checked, under half of the shortfall reflects unresolved V genes, and no reason is known for the rest. The table for this sample lists around 100,000 clones; around three quarters of them were counted only once. The ten biggest clones cover about 5.2% of the sample. The sequenced sample consisted of PBMCs. These receptors came from a female donor in good health and CMV-seropositive.

This clone was seen once. This chain uses TRBV7-8 with TRBJ2-1; tentatively, D is TRBD2 (6 bases). Per germline, CDR1 SGHVS and CDR2 FQNEAQ. The CDR3 loop spans 17 amino acids. Trimming stripped 2 bases from V and 1 base from J, with 15 bases between. The CDR3 region has the DNA TGTGCCAGCAGCTTATTGGGCGGGGTAAGGTCCTACAATGAGCAGTTCTTC. This encodes CASSLLGGVRSYNEQFF.

The rearrangement uses TRBV6-5 and TRBJ1-3, with a possible D match to TRBD1 (6 bases). Germline V gene lookup returns CDR1 MNHEY and CDR2 SVGAGI. Trimming shortened V by 5 bases and J by 4 bases, and 6 bases separated the two germline ends. This CDR3 comprises 12 residues. CDR3 sequence reads: CASSQGGNTIYF. CDR3 bases: TGTGCCAGCAGTCAGGGGGGAAACACCATATATTTT.

The V gene is TRBV7-8, the J gene TRBJ1-5; D is undetermined. Trimming stripped 3 bases from V and 7 bases from J, with 16 bases between. Germline CDR1 is SGHVS and CDR2 is FQNEAQ. CDR3 size: 15 residues. The CDR3 sequence is CASSLAGVIIQPQHF. The CDR3 DNA reads as TGTGCCAGCAGCTTGGCCGGGGTGATCATACAGCCCCAGCATTTT.

The chain employs TRBV5-6 and TRBJ1-3; D is unclear. The CDR3 consists of 11 residues. The V end was cut by 2 bases, the J end by 5 bases, with 2 bases between. The V gene's germline CDR1 is SGHDT and CDR2 YYEEEE. The CDR3 DNA follows: TGTGCCAGCAGCTTTAGAAACACCATATATTTT. It is translated as CASSFRNTIYF.

The rearrangement uses TRBV9 and TRBJ2-3; D might be TRBD2 (6 bases). There are 14 residues in the CDR3. V was cut by 0 bases and J by 4 bases, with 9 bases left in between. The germline V gene encodes CDR1 SGDLS and CDR2 YYNGEE. The CDR3 DNA reads TGTGCCAGCAGCGTAGGGGCGGGGTCAGATACGCAGTATTTT. The encoded protein is CASSVGAGSDTQYF.

The chain uses TRBV29-1 and TRBJ2-7; D unclear. The ends were cut back, 3 bases at V and 1 base at J, with 13 bases in the middle. The CDR3 totals 14 residues. The V gene's germline CDR1 is SQVTM and CDR2 ANQGSEA. The CDR3 coding sequence is TGCAGCGTTGAGCCAGAGACTGGGTCCTACGAGCAGTACTTC. It codes for CSVEPETGSYEQYF.

This chain joins TRBV30 and TRBJ1-2; TRBD1 aligns across 7 bases. Trimming cost V 0 bases and J 7 bases; bases outside gene matches: 2. Germline CDR1 GTSNPN, CDR2 SVGIG (reference sequence). The CDR3 runs 12 residues. The CDR3 DNA reads as TGTGCCTGGAGTGTGACAGGGTTTGGCTACACCTTC. This encodes CAWSVTGFGYTF.

This rearrangement joins TRBV30 to TRBJ2-1, with 12 bases identical to TRBD2. In germline, CDR1 is GTSNPN, CDR2 SVGIG (reference sequence). This CDR3 contains 15 residues. Trimming removed 0 bases from V and 7 bases from J; junction bases left unmatched: 4. The CDR3 DNA follows: TGTGCCTGGAGTGTAGCTAGCGGGAGGGCGAATGAGCAGTTCTTC. It specifies CAWSVASGRANEQFF.

The J gene is TRBJ1-2, the V gene TRBV4-2, with a possible D match to TRBD1 (5 bases). Germline CDR1 and CDR2: LGHNA and YNFKEQ. The CDR3 runs 12 residues. Trimming pared 2 bases from V and 5 bases from J, leaving 6 bases between. This CDR3 is CASSQQGYGYTF. CDR3 bases: TGTGCCAGCAGCCAACAGGGTTATGGCTACACCTTC.

The chain combines TRBV6-1 with TRBJ2-3; 11 bases line up with TRBD2. Germline CDR1 reads MNHNS; CDR2 reads SASEGT. J was trimmed by 0 bases and V by 3 bases; bases with no gene match: 8. The CDR3 is 18 residues long. This CDR3 is CASSEKPTSGTSTDTQYF. The CDR3 DNA is TGTGCCAGCAGTGAGAAGCCGACTAGCGGGACTAGCACAGATACGCAGTATTTT.

The chain carries TRBV10-3 and TRBJ2-7; tentative D call: TRBD1 (6 bases). Germline V gives CDR1 ENHRY, CDR2 SYGVKD. The CDR3 loop spans 14 amino acids. Trimming cost V 10 bases and J 4 bases, with 20 bases left between them. CDR3 sequence: CATNIIQGNYEQYF. CDR3 DNA: TGTGCCACCAATATCATCCAGGGGAATTACGAGCAGTACTTC.

The genes are TRBV2 and TRBJ1-5, with 8 bases fitting TRBD1. The V gene's germline CDR1 is SNHLY and CDR2 FYNNEI. With V trimmed by 1 base and J by 4 bases, 6 bases remained unmatched. The CDR3 runs to 16 residues. The CDR3 protein is CASSEGRQGRNQPQHF. CDR3 nucleotide sequence: TGTGCCAGCAGTGAAGGACGACAGGGGCGGAATCAGCCCCAGCATTTT. The variable domain in full, with the rest retrieved from reference TRBV2 and TRBJ1-5, is EPEVTQTPSHQVTQMGQEVILRCVPISNHLYFYWYRQILGQKVEFLVSFYNNEISEKSEIFDDQFSVERPDGSNFTLKIRSTKLEDSAMYFCASSEGRQGRNQPQHFGDGTRLSIL.

The chain carries TRBV6-4 and TRBJ2-3, with TRBD2 matching 10 bases. Per germline, CDR1 MRHNA and CDR2 SNTAGT. This CDR3 contains 16 residues. Trimming cost V 3 bases and J 3 bases; bases outside gene matches: 6. CDR3 protein: CASSEASGSSTDTQYF. In DNA form, the CDR3 reads TGTGCCAGCAGTGAAGCTAGCGGGAGTTCTACAGATACGCAGTATTTT.

V gene TRBV6-5 combines with J gene TRBJ1-1; D may be TRBD1 (5 bases). The V end lost 6 bases, the J end lost 1 base, and 9 bases lay between the germline ends. CDR3 size: 13 residues. The germline CDR1 and CDR2 sequences are MNHEY and SVGAGI. The CDR3 protein is CASSRGRNTEAFF. CDR3 coding DNA: TGTGCCAGCAGCCGGGGGAGGAACACTGAAGCTTTCTTT.

The gene calls are TRBV11-2 and TRBJ2-7; no firm D call. Trimming pared 5 bases from V and 0 bases from J, leaving 11 bases between. CDR1 is SGHAT, CDR2 FQNNGV, per germline. CDR3 size: 14 residues. In DNA, the CDR3 is TGTGCCAGCAGCGGCGGAAGCAGCTCCTACGAGCAGTACTTC. Residues: CASSGGSSSYEQYF.

This clone was seen a single time. The chain's CDR3 is CASSLTGNTIYF. For the CDR3, the DNA is TGTGCCAGCAGCTTAACCGGGAACACCATATATTTT. This rearrangement joins TRBV7-2 to TRBJ1-3; the D is unclear. Germline V gene data show CDR1 as SGHTA and CDR2 as FQGNSA. V was clipped by 2 bases and J by 7 bases, with 6 bases between them. This CDR3 is built from 12 residues.

The chain is built from TRBV27 and TRBJ1-5; TRBD1 matches 7 bases. The CDR3 covers 17 residues. The germline CDR1 and CDR2 sequences are MNHEY and SMNVEV (reference sequence). V dropped 5 bases and J dropped 0; count of bases not matched to a gene: 10. Here the CDR3 DNA reads TGTGCCAGCAGTCCCACGGGACAGCCCTATAGCAATCAGCCCCAGCATTTT. This translates into CASSPTGQPYSNQPQHF.

The sample holds one count of this clone. The chain uses TRBV5-1 and TRBJ2-7, with 9 positions matching TRBD1. After removal of 7 bases from V and 5 bases from J, the junction contained 13 bases not matched to a gene. The CDR3 sequence is 15 residues long. The germline CDR1 and CDR2 sequences are SGHRS and YFSETQ. CDR3 loop: CASRPLSTGGNEQYF. The DNA of the CDR3 is TGCGCCAGCCGACCTTTATCTACAGGGGGCAACGAGCAGTACTTC.

V and J are TRBV7-8 and TRBJ2-5; 12 nucleotides match TRBD2. The ends lost 1 base at V and 4 bases at J; junction bases unmatched: 16. The CDR3 length is 20 residues. Germline V CDR1 and CDR2: SGHVS, FQNEAQ. The CDR3, as DNA: TGTGCCAGCAGCTTAGTTGTGGTGGAGGGACTAGCGGGTGTCCGAGAGACCCAGTACTTC. Residues: CASSLVVVEGLAGVRETQYF.

This chain connects TRBV6-5 to TRBJ2-7; a possible D gene is TRBD2 (5 bases). The CDR3 runs 12 residues. Germline assignment: CDR1 MNHEY and CDR2 SVGAGI. The V end was cut by 10 bases, the J end by 2 bases, with 12 bases between. The DNA for the CDR3 is TGTGCCAAGCGGTTTTCGGCCTACGAGCAGTACTTC. Its protein product is CAKRFSAYEQYF.

This clone was detected once. The rearrangement links TRBV18 to TRBJ2-2; D is possibly TRBD2 (5 bases). CDR1 KGHSH and CDR2 LQKENI come from the germline V gene. The CDR3 covers 14 residues. Trimming pared 3 bases from V and 5 bases from J, leaving 10 bases between. Here the CDR3 reads CASSPGRGTGELFF. CDR3 sequence (DNA): TGTGCCAGCTCACCTGGGCGCGGGACCGGGGAGCTGTTTTTT.

The V and J genes are TRBV4-1 and TRBJ2-7; TRBD1 matches at 10 bases. Per germline, CDR1 MGHRA and CDR2 YSYEKL. J gave up 3 bases and V 4 bases, and 12 bases lay outside the gene matches. The CDR3 length is 17 residues. The CDR3 loop reads CASSRLRGRTGGYEQYF. CDR3 bases: TGCGCCAGCAGCCGCCTCAGAGGTAGGACAGGGGGCTACGAGCAGTACTTC.

The genes are TRBV5-3 and TRBJ2-3; a weak D match, TRBD2 (6 bases). TRBV5-3 is filed as an ORF, its function uncertain. This CDR3 is built from 17 residues. The ends were cut back, 1 base at V and 0 bases at J, with 15 bases in the middle. CDR3 loop: CARSLLGRAGSTDTQYF. The DNA for the CDR3 is TGTGCCAGAAGCTTGCTAGGACGGGCGGGAAGCACAGATACGCAGTATTTT.

The rearrangement joins TRBV5-6 to TRBJ2-7; 7 bases align to TRBD1. The CDR3 consists of 13 residues. V lost 4 bases to trimming and J lost 2 bases; unmatched junction nucleotides: 3. The germline gives CDR1 SGHDT, CDR2 YYEEEE. The CDR3 reads CASSLQGAYEQYF. The CDR3 region has the DNA TGTGCCAGCAGCCTGCAGGGGGCCTACGAGCAGTACTTC.

Note on this clone: In the same sample, other DNA sequences code for this CDR3. This chain joins TRBV5-1 and TRBJ1-4; D gene unclear. Germline-derived CDR1 and CDR2 are SGHRS and YFSETQ. V lost 1 base and J 0 bases, leaving 4 bases between the germline ends. This CDR3 is 14 amino acids long. The CDR3 DNA reads TGCGCCAGCAGCTTGCTTGCAACTAATGAAAAACTGTTTTTT. Its protein product is CASSLLATNEKLFF. The complete variable domain, with remaining parts taken from reference TRBV5-1 and TRBJ1-4, reads KAGVTQTPRYLIKTRGQQVTLSCSPISGHRSVSWYQQTPGQGLQFLFEYFSETQRNKGNFPGRFSGRQFSNSRSEMNVSTLELGDSALYLCASSLLATNEKLFFGSGTQLSVL.